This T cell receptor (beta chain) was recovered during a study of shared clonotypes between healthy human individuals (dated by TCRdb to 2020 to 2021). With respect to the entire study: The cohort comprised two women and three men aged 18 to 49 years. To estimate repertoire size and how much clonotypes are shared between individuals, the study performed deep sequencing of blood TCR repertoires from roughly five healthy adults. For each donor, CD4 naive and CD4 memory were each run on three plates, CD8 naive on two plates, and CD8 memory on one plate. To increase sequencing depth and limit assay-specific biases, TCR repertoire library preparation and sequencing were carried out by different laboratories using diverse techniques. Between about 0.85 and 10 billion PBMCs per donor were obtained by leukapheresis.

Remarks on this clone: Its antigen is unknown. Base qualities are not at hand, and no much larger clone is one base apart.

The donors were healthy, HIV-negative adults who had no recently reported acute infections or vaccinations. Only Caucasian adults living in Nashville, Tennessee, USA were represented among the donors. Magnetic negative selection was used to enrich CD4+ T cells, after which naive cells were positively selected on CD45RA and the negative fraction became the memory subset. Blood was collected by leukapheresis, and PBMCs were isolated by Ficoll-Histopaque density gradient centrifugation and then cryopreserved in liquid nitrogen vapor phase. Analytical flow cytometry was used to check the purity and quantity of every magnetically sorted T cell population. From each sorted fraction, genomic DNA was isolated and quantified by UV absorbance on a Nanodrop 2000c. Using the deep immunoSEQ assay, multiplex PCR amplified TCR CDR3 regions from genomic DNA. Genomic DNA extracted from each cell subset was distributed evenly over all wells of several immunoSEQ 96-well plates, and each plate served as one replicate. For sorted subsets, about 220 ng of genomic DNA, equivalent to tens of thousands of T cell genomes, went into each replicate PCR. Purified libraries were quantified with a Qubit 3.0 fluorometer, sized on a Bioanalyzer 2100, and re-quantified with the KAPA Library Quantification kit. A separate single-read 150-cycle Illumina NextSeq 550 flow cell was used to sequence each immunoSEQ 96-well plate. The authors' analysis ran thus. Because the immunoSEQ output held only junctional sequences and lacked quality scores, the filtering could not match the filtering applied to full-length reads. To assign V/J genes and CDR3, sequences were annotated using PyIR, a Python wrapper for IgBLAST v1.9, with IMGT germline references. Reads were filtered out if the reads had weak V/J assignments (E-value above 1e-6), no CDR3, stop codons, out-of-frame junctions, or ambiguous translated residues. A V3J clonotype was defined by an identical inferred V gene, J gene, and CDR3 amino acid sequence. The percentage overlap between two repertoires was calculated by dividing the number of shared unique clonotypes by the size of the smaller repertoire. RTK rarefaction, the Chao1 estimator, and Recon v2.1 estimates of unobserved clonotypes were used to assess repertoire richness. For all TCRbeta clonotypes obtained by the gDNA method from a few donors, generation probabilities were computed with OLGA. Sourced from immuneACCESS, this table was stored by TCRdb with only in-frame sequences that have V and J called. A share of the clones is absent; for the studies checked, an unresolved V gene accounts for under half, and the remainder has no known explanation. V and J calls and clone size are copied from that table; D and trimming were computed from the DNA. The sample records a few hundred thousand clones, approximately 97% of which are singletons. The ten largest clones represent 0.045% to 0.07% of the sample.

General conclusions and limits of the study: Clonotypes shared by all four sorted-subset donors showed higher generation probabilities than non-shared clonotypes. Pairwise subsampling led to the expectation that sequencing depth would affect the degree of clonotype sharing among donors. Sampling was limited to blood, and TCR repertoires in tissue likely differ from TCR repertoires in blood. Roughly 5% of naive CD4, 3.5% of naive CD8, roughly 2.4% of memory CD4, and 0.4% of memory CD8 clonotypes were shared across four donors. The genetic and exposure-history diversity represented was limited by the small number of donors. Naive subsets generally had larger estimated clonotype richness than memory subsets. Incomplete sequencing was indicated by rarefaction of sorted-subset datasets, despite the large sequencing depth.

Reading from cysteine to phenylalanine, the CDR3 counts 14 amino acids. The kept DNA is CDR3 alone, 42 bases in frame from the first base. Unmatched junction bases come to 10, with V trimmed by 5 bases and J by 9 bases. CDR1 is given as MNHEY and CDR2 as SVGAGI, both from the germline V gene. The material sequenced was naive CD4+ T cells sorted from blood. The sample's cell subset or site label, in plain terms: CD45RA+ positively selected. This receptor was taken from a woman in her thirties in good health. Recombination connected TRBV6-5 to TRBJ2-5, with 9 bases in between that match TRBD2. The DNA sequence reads TGTGCCAGCAGTACCCTAGCGGGGCACTCGGCCCAGTACTTC. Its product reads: CASSTLAGHSAQYF.